Each of the 19 T cell receptor beta chains below was sequenced from the same sample in a study of cytomegalovirus exposure and HLA in healthy donors. The PCR had 60 Vbeta and 13 Jbeta primers. Here immunoSEQ multiplex PCR was the method, and the copy in TCRdb shows in-frame clones only, minus some. Of 150,000 to 200,000 clones listed, about 80% are singletons. Sequenced: PBMCs. These receptors came from a man under 40 in good health and CMV-seropositive.

V usage is TRBV2 and J usage is TRBJ2-3; 9 bases are shared with TRBD2. After removal of 7 bases from V and 5 bases from J, the junction contained 13 bases not matched to a gene. There are 16 residues in the CDR3. Germline lookup yields CDR1 SNHLY and CDR2 FYNNEI. CDR3 DNA sequence: TGTGCCAGCAAGGGTAGCGGGGGCGTTCGCATAGATACGCAGTATTTT. Amino acid sequence: CASKGSGGVRIDTQYF.

The chain couples TRBV6-5 to TRBJ2-7, with D perhaps matching TRBD2 (5 bases). CDR1 is MNHEY, CDR2 SVGAGI, per germline. The CDR3 consists of 15 residues. Trimming shortened V by 4 bases and J by 0 bases, and 13 bases separated the two germline ends. The CDR3 nucleotides read TGTGCCAGCAGTTCCGGCGAGGGCCTCTCCTACGAGCAGTACTTC. Translated: CASSSGEGLSYEQYF.

This clone appeared once. This sequence joins TRBV6-6 and TRBJ2-2; 15 bases are shared with TRBD2. The junction had 4 bases not matched to a gene; V was cut back by 5 bases and J by 12 bases. This CDR3 contains 14 residues. Germline CDR1 is MNHNY and CDR2 is SVGAGI (reference sequence). CDR3 amino acids: CASSRTSGRAQLFF. The CDR3, as DNA: TGTGCCAGCAGTCGGACTAGCGGGAGGGCCCAGCTGTTTTTT.

This chain uses TRBV6-5 with TRBJ1-2, with TRBD1 matching 8 bases. Trimming at V came to 8 bases and at J to 4 bases, leaving 9 bases not matched to a gene. The CDR3 contains 14 residues. Germline-derived CDR1 and CDR2 are MNHEY and SVGAGI. The CDR3 protein is CASAGGGRVYGYTF. In DNA form, the CDR3 reads TGTGCCAGCGCAGGGGGCGGTCGAGTCTATGGCTACACCTTC.

This chain joins TRBV27 and TRBJ2-7; 8 bases agree with TRBD1. The CDR3 length is 13 residues. Germline CDR1 is MNHEY and CDR2 is SMNVEV (reference sequence). With V trimmed by 6 bases and J by 6 bases, 7 bases remained unmatched. In DNA, the CDR3 is TGTGCCAGCAGCTGGACAGGGTGGGGCGAGCAGTACTTC. It encodes CASSWTGWGEQYF.

This clone was detected only once. The junction does not match germline at one end; this may be a read error. The V call is TRBV7-9, the J call TRBJ1-1; tentative D call: TRBD1 (5 bases). CDR1 and CDR2 from the germline V gene are SEHNR and FQNEAQ (reference sequence). The CDR3 contains 16 residues. Here the CDR3 reads CSSSFFGGWKNTEAFF. The CDR3 nucleotides are TGTTCCAGCAGCTTCTTCGGGGGATGGAAGAACACTGAAGCTTTCTTT. The variable domain in full, completed from reference TRBV7-9 and TRBJ1-1, reads DTGVSQNPRHKITKRGQNVTFRCDPISEHNRLYWYRQTLGQGPEFLTYFQNEAQLEKSRLLSDRFSAERPKGSFSTLEIQRTEQGDSAMYLCSSSFFGGWKNTEAFFGQGTRLTVV.

The V gene is TRBV7-8, the J gene TRBJ1-1, with D possibly TRBD1 on 6 matching bases. The germline gives CDR1 SGHVS, CDR2 FQNEAQ. The length of the CDR3 is 13 residues. Trimming took 0 bases from V and 8 from J, leaving 10 bases between them. CDR3 protein: CASSLAIDREAFF. The DNA of the CDR3 is TGTGCCAGCAGCTTAGCGATCGACAGGGAAGCTTTCTTT.

V is TRBV5-6 and J is TRBJ2-2; a possible D gene is TRBD2 (6 bases). CDR3 length: 14 amino acids. Per the germline V gene, CDR1 is SGHDT and CDR2 is YYEEEE. V was pared by 6 bases and J by 5 bases, with 14 bases between. The CDR3 spells CASTLGTVTGELFF. The CDR3 DNA reads as TGTGCCAGCACTCTCGGGACTGTGACCGGGGAGCTGTTTTTT.

J is TRBJ1-1 and V is TRBV25-1, with unresolved D. Germline-derived CDR1 and CDR2 are MGHDK and SYGVNS. CDR3 length equals 16 residues. V was clipped by 3 bases and J by 0 bases, with 14 bases between them. The CDR3 DNA reads TGTGCCAGCAGTGACATTGGTAGGCGGATGAACACTGAAGCTTTCTTT. Its protein product is CASSDIGRRMNTEAFF.

V and J are TRBV27 and TRBJ2-7; TRBD2 matches 10 bases. CDR3 length: 15 residues. V was clipped by 5 bases and J by 2 bases; unmatched bases: 6. CDR1 is MNHEY, CDR2 SMNVEV, per germline (reference sequence). The CDR3 sequence is CASSPGLADTYEQYF. Written as DNA, the CDR3 is TGTGCCAGCAGTCCCGGACTAGCGGACACCTACGAGCAGTACTTC.

This clone was seen just once. The chain couples TRBV28 to TRBJ2-7; D is ambiguous. Trimming removed 5 bases at V and 2 bases at J, with 7 bases between. This CDR3 is 12 amino acids long. Germline V lookup: CDR1 MDHEN, CDR2 SYDVKM. Here the CDR3 DNA reads TGTGCCAGCAGTCCCACAGCCTACGAGCAGTACTTC. Protein: CASSPTAYEQYF.

This clone was detected a few times. V and J are TRBV28 and TRBJ1-5, with D maybe TRBD1 (6 bases). Trimming cost V 6 bases and J 4 bases, with 16 bases left between them. The germline CDR1 and CDR2 sequences are MDHEN and SYDVKM. The CDR3 length is 15 residues. CDR3 region: CASRPTGSLNQPQHF. CDR3 nucleotide sequence: TGTGCCAGCAGACCAACAGGGAGTCTTAATCAGCCCCAGCATTTT.

V is TRBV5-1 and J is TRBJ2-7; D is unclear. From germline, CDR1 is SGHRS and CDR2 YFSETQ. CDR3 length: 16 amino acids. V was pared by 2 bases and J by 1 base, with 16 bases between. The DNA for the CDR3 is TGCGCCAGCAGCTTCGGCAGAAACAGCCATTCCTACGAGCAGTACTTC. Amino acid sequence: CASSFGRNSHSYEQYF.

This chain uses TRBV6-1 with TRBJ2-1, with TRBD2 matching over 7 bases. CDR1 and CDR2 from the germline V gene are MNHNS and SASEGT. V was clipped by 2 bases and J by 2 bases; unmatched bases: 0. The CDR3 is 14 amino acids. The CDR3 DNA reads TGTGCCAGCAGTGAAAGCGGGACCTACAATGAGCAGTTCTTC. The encoded protein is CASSESGTYNEQFF.

The chain uses TRBV7-2 and TRBJ2-2; a possible D gene is TRBD1 (6 bases). V was clipped by 5 bases and J by 0 bases, with 19 bases between them. The CDR3 loop spans 18 amino acids. Germline-derived CDR1 and CDR2 are SGHTA and FQGNSA. CDR3 sequence reads: CASSLTLTGSANTGELFF. The CDR3 region has the DNA TGTGCCAGCAGCCTAACACTAACAGGGTCCGCGAACACCGGGGAGCTGTTTTTT.

V gene TRBV15 combines with J gene TRBJ1-1, with D perhaps TRBD1 (6 bases). Germline V CDR1 and CDR2: LNHNV, YYDKDF (reference sequence). Trimming took off 4 bases at V and 1 base at J, with 16 bases between the two ends. The CDR3 consists of 16 residues. CDR3 sequence reads: CATSKPRGGKNTEAFF. CDR3 DNA sequence: TGTGCCACCAGCAAACCTAGGGGGGGAAAGAACACTGAAGCTTTCTTT.

The rearrangement joins TRBV27 to TRBJ2-7, with TRBD1 matching over 9 bases. The CDR3 consists of 14 residues. V dropped 7 bases and J dropped 1; count of bases not matched to a gene: 5. CDR1 and CDR2 from the germline V gene are MNHEY and SMNVEV (reference sequence). CDR3 protein: CASTPGQGSYEQYF. The DNA for the CDR3 is TGTGCCAGCACACCGGGACAGGGATCCTACGAGCAGTACTTC.

This clone was detected only a few times. This chain links TRBV25-1 with TRBJ2-1; 12 positions match TRBD2. V was pared by 4 bases and J by 4 bases, with 5 bases of the junction left unmatched. Germline lookup yields CDR1 MGHDK and CDR2 SYGVNS. CDR3 length: 16 amino acids. In nucleotides, the CDR3 is TGTGCCAGCAGTGTTGAGCTAGCGGGAGGGTACAATGAGCAGTTCTTC. Translated, it gives CASSVELAGGYNEQFF.

The chain links TRBV2 to TRBJ2-2; 12 positions agree with TRBD2. With 4 bases clipped from V and 4 bases from J, the junction kept 10 bases outside the gene matches. Germline V CDR1 and CDR2: SNHLY, FYNNEI. The CDR3 runs to 18 residues. CDR3: CASSVLASGRVGTGELFF. The CDR3 region has the DNA TGTGCCAGCAGTGTTCTGGCTAGCGGGAGGGTGGGCACCGGGGAGCTGTTTTTT.